This T cell receptor beta chain came from a study of T-cell memory formation after mild COVID-19. TCRdb fed the 5' RACE reads into MiXCR, producing one record per CDR3 protein. The profile shows hundreds of thousands of distinct CDR3 sequences, around 28% of them singletons. After removal of 4 bases from V and 0 bases from J, the junction contained 9 bases not matched to a gene. The germline V gene has CDR1 SQVTM and CDR2 ANQGSEA. The CDR3 runs 15 residues. This clonotype was recorded a few times. The J gene is TRBJ2-7, the V gene TRBV29-1; 7 bases align to TRBD1. Material: PBMCs or a T cell subset sorted from them (not recorded which). This TCR derives from an adult woman who had mild COVID-19 (a few samples of this study predate the infection). Cell type and time point are not known. The chain's CDR3 is CSVAGQEHPSYEQYF. The CDR3 DNA reads TGCAGCGTTGCCGGACAGGAGCACCCCTCCTACGAGCAGTACTTC.